The 2 T cell receptor beta chains listed next were all sequenced from one sample in a study of T cell changes during pregnancy in multiple sclerosis. Generated by immunoSEQ multiplex PCR, the TCRdb table keeps only in-frame clones and is missing some. The repertoire holds tens of thousands of clones, with 89% as singletons. The material sequenced was CD4+ T cells from peripheral blood mononuclear cells, taken after pregnancy. The receptors shown here come from a female donor with multiple sclerosis, enrolled in a pregnancy study.

In its sample, this clone was seen a few times. The rearrangement uses TRBV10-1 and TRBJ2-7; unclear D gene. Trimming cost V 4 bases and J 7 bases, with 8 bases left between them. CDR1 is WNHNN, CDR2 SYGVQD, per germline (reference sequence). This CDR3 spans 11 amino acids. The CDR3 bases are TGCGCCAGCAGTGGGGCTCTAGAGCAGTACTTC. It specifies CASSGALEQYF.

The rearrangement joins TRBV9 to TRBJ2-7; 9 bases are a match to TRBD2. The CDR3 has 14 amino acids. The germline V gene encodes CDR1 SGDLS and CDR2 YYNGEE. V lost 2 bases and J lost 2; bases outside the gene matches: 2. CDR3 sequence (DNA): TGTGCCAGCAGCGTGGTAGCGGGGGCCTACGAGCAGTACTTC. Protein sequence: CASSVVAGAYEQYF.